This TCR beta chain was observed in a study of cytomegalovirus exposure and HLA in healthy donors. Study-wide background: Within the Caucasian-associated ancestry cluster were about 81% of the roughly 380 genotyped donors.

This CDR3 has 14 amino acids. CDR1 and CDR2 from the germline V gene are SEHNR and FQNEAQ (reference sequence). The trim removed 3 bases at V and 2 bases at J, leaving 2 bases unmatched. Study outcomes and limitations: More clonal expansion characterized HLA-associated TCR beta chains than equally common others in a later analysis. It was taken for granted in presence/absence analyses that sequencing depth across donors was roughly uniform. Altogether, some 170 TCR beta chains were recorded as cytomegalovirus-associated.

This clone was observed a single time. What it binds is unknown. PCR involved 60 Vbeta and 13 Jbeta primers. The repertoire was sequenced with immunoSEQ multiplex PCR; TCRdb's copy has only in-frame clones and lacks some. Of roughly 130,000 clones listed, about four fifths are singletons. V gene TRBV7-9 combines with J gene TRBJ1-2; TRBD1 aligns across 8 bases. The sequencing sample was made of PBMCs. This clonotype was sampled from a male donor in good health and CMV-seropositive. The DNA of the CDR3 is TGTGCCAGCAGCTTCGGACAGGGAAACTATGGCTACACCTTC. Its protein product is CASSFGQGNYGYTF.